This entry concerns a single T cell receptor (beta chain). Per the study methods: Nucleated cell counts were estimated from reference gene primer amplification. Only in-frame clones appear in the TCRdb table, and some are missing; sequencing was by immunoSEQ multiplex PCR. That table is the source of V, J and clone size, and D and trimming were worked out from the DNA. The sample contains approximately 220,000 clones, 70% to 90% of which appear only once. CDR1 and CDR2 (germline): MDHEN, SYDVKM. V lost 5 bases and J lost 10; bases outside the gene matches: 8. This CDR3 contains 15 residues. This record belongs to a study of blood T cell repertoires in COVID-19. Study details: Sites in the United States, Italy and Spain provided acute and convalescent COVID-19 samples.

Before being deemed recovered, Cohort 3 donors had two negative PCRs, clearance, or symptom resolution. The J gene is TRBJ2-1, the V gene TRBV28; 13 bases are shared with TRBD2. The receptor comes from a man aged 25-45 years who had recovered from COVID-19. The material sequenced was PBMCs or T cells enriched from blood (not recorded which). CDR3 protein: CASSLGGTSGTEQFF. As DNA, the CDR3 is TGTGCCAGCAGTCTAGGGGGGACTAGCGGGACCGAGCAGTTCTTC.